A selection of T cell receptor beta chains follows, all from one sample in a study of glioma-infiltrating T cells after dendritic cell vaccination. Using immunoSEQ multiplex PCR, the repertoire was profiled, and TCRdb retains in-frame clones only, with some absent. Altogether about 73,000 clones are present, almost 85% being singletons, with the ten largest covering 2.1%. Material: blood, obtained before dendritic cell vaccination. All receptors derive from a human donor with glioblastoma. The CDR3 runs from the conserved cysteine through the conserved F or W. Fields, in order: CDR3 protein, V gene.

cdr3_aa: CSVGAGGPRGNIQYF
v_call: TRBV29-1

cdr3_aa: CASSVLQLGAGGPDTQYF
v_call: TRBV9

cdr3_aa: CASSLIGTGPVGETQYF
v_call: TRBV7-3

cdr3_aa: CASSQVGGVQPQHF
v_call: TRBV28

cdr3_aa: CASSLDRDNEQFF
v_call: TRBV5-8

cdr3_aa: CSVEHRDGINEQFF
v_call: TRBV29-1

cdr3_aa: CASSRGLAGVGHEQFF
v_call: TRBV18

cdr3_aa: CASSWMGTDNEQFF
v_call: TRBV5-6

cdr3_aa: CASSQYPAGEIADTQYF
v_call: TRBV4-1

cdr3_aa: CASSQVTSGRRHTGELFF
v_call: TRBV4-2

cdr3_aa: CASPQWEAGELFF
v_call: TRBV6-1

cdr3_aa: CASRGVVLAKNIQYF
v_call: TRBV19

cdr3_aa: CASSLWLGQPQHF
v_call: TRBV5-1

cdr3_aa: CASSDRLKNTEAFF
v_call: TRBV2

cdr3_aa: CASRGGRARQPQHF
v_call: TRBV19

cdr3_aa: CASSDPDRTEAFF
v_call: TRBV6-1

cdr3_aa: CAWRGLAGGRQETQYF
v_call: TRBV30

cdr3_aa: CASSEFRAGAYGYTF
v_call: TRBV6-1

cdr3_aa: CASSFDRDGNTGELFF
v_call: TRBV5-1

cdr3_aa: CASSAPGAASGNTIYF
v_call: TRBV9

cdr3_aa: CASSGGTGANVLTF
v_call: TRBV5-1

cdr3_aa: CASSPGQLETQYF
v_call: TRBV5-5

cdr3_aa: CASSDPRQGNTIYF
v_call: TRBV25-1

cdr3_aa: CASSLGQGNTNYGYTF
v_call: TRBV5-1

cdr3_aa: CASSEGNSYNSPLHF
v_call: TRBV6-4

cdr3_aa: CASFNGDTQYF
v_call: TRBV6-5

cdr3_aa: CASSLAAGGPNTGELFF
v_call: TRBV5-4

cdr3_aa: CASSPSGGVRTYEQYF
v_call: TRBV7-2

cdr3_aa: CASSFSPGQGNYGYTF
v_call: TRBV5-6

cdr3_aa: CATLGRSDGYTF
v_call: TRBV6-5

cdr3_aa: CASSSGAGPTDTQYF
v_call: TRBV7-3

cdr3_aa: CASSYRLAGWTDTQYF
v_call: TRBV5-4

cdr3_aa: CASSLPGNYGYTF
v_call: TRBV5-1

cdr3_aa: CASSLRRGQANEKLFF
v_call: TRBV5-1

cdr3_aa: CASSQDIPGGSKNIQYF
v_call: TRBV4-1

cdr3_aa: CASSREGYSNQPQHF
v_call: TRBV5-5

cdr3_aa: CASSLWHRTSGYNEQFF
v_call: TRBV7-2

cdr3_aa: CASSLPEDSTEAFF
v_call: TRBV5-1

cdr3_aa: CASKMMGVDPPYTF
v_call: TRBV19

cdr3_aa: CSTIRDRGVANYGYTF
v_call: TRBV29-1

cdr3_aa: CASSPDRGLEDTQYF
v_call: TRBV13

cdr3_aa: CASSRAGFNSPLHF
v_call: TRBV19

cdr3_aa: CSVVPVSEAFF
v_call: TRBV29-1

cdr3_aa: CASSQVGKRGVLGTQYF
v_call: TRBV4-1

cdr3_aa: CASSKRLARTDTQYF
v_call: TRBV19

cdr3_aa: CASSRTSGSTDTQYF
v_call: TRBV5-4

cdr3_aa: CASKRHPSSYNEQFF
v_call: TRBV2